These T cell receptor beta chains were read from a single sample in a study of blood T cell repertoires in COVID-19. Sequenced by immunoSEQ multiplex PCR; TCRdb stores in-frame clones only, minus some. The sample shows under 200,000 clones, roughly 80% of them seen only once. Specimen: peripheral blood. The receptors derive from a man aged 60-69 years with COVID-19, enrolled during active disease. The conserved cysteine and the conserved F or W are not part of the CDR3 here. The order of the fields is CDR3 protein, V gene, D gene, J gene. D genes are given only for firm matches.

ASSSVPGGSGNTIY | TRBV5-1 | TRBD1 | TRBJ1-3
ASSLGPGQGFEKLF | TRBV11-2 | TRBD1 | TRBJ1-4
ASSLSGRGYTGELF | TRBV5-6 | TRBD2 | TRBJ2-2
ASSADRNSGNTIY | TRBV2 | TRBD1 | TRBJ1-3
ASGTGYYNEQF | TRBV9 | TRBD1 | TRBJ2-1
ASSYQGKETQY | TRBV11-2 | - | TRBJ2-5
ASSSRPSGSYNSPLH | TRBV5-4 | - | TRBJ1-6
ASRRTGTGNEKLF | TRBV6-5 | TRBD1 | TRBJ1-4
ASGTSGRTDTQY | TRBV5-1 | TRBD2 | TRBJ2-3
ASSVTGVSGELF | TRBV6-4 | TRBD1 | TRBJ2-2
ASRLPGGDTQY | TRBV13 | TRBD1 | TRBJ2-3
ASSFGGLGETQY | TRBV5-1 | TRBD2 | TRBJ2-5
ASSQDMGEVRGELF | TRBV3-1/TRBV3-2 | - | TRBJ2-2
ASSETRYNEQF | TRBV9 | - | TRBJ2-1